This TCR beta chain was identified in a study of T cells in women clearing cervical HPV infection. In the study overall: Control women cleared a single incident HPV16 infection within 12 months. Only a few women had HLA typing results available.

As for this clone: Antigen specificity is unknown.

The study, taken as a whole, reports: Effector/memory and HPV-specific T cells were not isolated, and association timing is unknown. Repertoire richness, not evenness, was significantly elevated in CIN3+ cases versus controls.

Sequencing used immunoSEQ multiplex PCR; TCRdb keeps in-frame clones, though not all of them. This repertoire includes tens of thousands of clones. The source material was blood buffy coat. The source is a woman aged 18 to 75 with a cervical HPV16 infection that either progressed to CIN3+ or cleared (not recorded which).

This chain's CDR3 is CSALKQGIGTEAFF. Incomplete CDR3 DNA: TGCAGTGCTCTCAAACAGGGGATAGGGACTGAA. This chain links TRBV20-1 with TRBJ1-1; 7 nucleotides agree with TRBD1. Read data end 3 residues before the CDR3 end; the end is taken from the germline J gene. V was pared by 5 bases and J by 5 bases, with 11 bases of the junction left unmatched. Germline-derived CDR1 and CDR2 are DFQATT and SNEGSKA (reference sequence). This CDR3 contains 14 residues.